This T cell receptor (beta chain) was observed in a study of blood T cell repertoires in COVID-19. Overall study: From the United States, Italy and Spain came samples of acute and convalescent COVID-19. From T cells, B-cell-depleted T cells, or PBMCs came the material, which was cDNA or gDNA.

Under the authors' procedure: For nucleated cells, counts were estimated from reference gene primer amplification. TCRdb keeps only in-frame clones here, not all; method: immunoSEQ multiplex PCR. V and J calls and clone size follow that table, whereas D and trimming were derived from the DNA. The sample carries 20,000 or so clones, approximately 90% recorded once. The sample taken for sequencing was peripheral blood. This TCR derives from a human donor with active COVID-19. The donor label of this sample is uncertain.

DNA of the CDR3: TGTGCCAGCAGCTTGGGGGCAGTACAAGGCGAGCAGTACTTC. Encoded protein: CASSLGAVQGEQYF. This chain links TRBV5-4 with TRBJ2-7; no reliable D call. Germline loops: CDR1 SGHNT, CDR2 YYREEE (reference sequence). V was clipped by 0 bases and J by 6 bases, with 13 bases between them. This CDR3 has 14 amino acids.